This T cell receptor beta chain was recovered during a study of OX40 agonist ivuxolimab in advanced cancers. Looking at the study overall: Males comprised around 80% of the group, whose mean age was roughly 64 years (range about 20 to 79). Partial responses, seen in three patients, involved one hepatocellular carcinoma and two cutaneous melanomas.

Assay used: immunoSEQ multiplex PCR; TCRdb lists only in-frame clones, some missing. The repertoire includes about 82,000 clones, 85% to 90% of them detected once, and 6.5% sits in the top ten. As concerns this clone: Its target is unknown.

Overall study findings and caveats: At 0.1 to 3.0 mg/kg and by week 6, CD4+ and CD8+ T cells in the blood had expanded clonally.

With 1 base removed from V and 8 bases from J, the gap between germline ends came to 12 bases. The CDR3 consists of 14 residues. The germline V gene encodes CDR1 SGHNT and CDR2 YYREEE (reference sequence). The clonotype originates from an adult with an advanced solid tumor such as melanoma, head and neck, liver or kidney cancer. Sequenced here: CD4+ or CD8+ T cells sorted from blood, sampled in a trial of the OX40 agonist ivuxolimab. This chain connects TRBV5-4 to TRBJ1-4; D not certain. The CDR3 protein is CASSLMGMREKLFF. Here the CDR3 DNA reads TGTGCCAGCAGCTTGATGGGGATGAGGGAAAAACTGTTTTTT.